This T cell receptor (beta chain) was sequenced for a study of T cells in narcolepsy. Assay used: immunoSEQ multiplex PCR; TCRdb lists only in-frame clones, some missing. The repertoire has fewer than 40,000 clones, over 65% of them found once; the top ten carry 2.3%. The germline CDR1 and CDR2 sequences are MNHNS and SASEGT. CDR3 length: 13 residues. J was trimmed by 4 bases and V by 7 bases; bases with no gene match: 4. The sample was memory (CD45RA-) CD4+ T cells from blood. The chain recombines TRBV6-1 with TRBJ2-3; 8 bases fit TRBD1. This TCR was recovered from a human donor in good health. The CDR3 region is CASTPGGSDTQYF. In nucleotides, the CDR3 is TGTGCCAGCACCCCAGGGGGCTCAGATACGCAGTATTTT.